This T cell receptor (beta chain) was retrieved from a study of cytomegalovirus exposure and HLA in healthy donors. Notes on the study in general: There were several of the most significant clusters that appeared linked to common viral pathogens in a later analysis. According to the study, 150 to 200 TCR beta chains were cytomegalovirus-associated. In a later analysis, HLA-associated beta chains showed higher expansion and lower generation probabilities than comparable chains.

As regards this clone: Its target is unknown.

The CDR3 has 15 amino acids. V was shortened by 8 bases and J by 3 bases, with 20 bases between the two germline ends. CDR1 and CDR2 (germline): LGHNA, YSLEER. PCR amplification relied on 60 Vbeta primers (plus 13 Jbeta primers). Libraries were prepared by immunoSEQ multiplex PCR; TCRdb keeps only in-frame clonotypes and omits some of them. The profile covers over 150,000 clones, with around 80% appearing a single time and more than 1% taken by the ten largest. This chain joins TRBV4-3 and TRBJ2-7; D may be TRBD2 (5 bases). The sample consisted of PBMCs. The TCR sequence derives from a boy younger than 10 in good health and CMV-seronegative. The CDR3 DNA is TGCGCCAGCGGCGAGGGTCGGGCCCCCTTCTACGAGCAGTACTTC. The encoded protein is CASGEGRAPFYEQYF.